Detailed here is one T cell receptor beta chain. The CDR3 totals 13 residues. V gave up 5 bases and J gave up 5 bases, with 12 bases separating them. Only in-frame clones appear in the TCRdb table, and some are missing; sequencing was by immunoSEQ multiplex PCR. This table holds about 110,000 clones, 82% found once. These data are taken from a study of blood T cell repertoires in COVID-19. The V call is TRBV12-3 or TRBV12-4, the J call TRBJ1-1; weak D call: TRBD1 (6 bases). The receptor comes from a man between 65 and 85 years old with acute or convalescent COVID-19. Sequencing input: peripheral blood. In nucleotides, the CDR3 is TGTGCCAGCAGTCTACAGGGTCGGACTGAAGCTTTCTTT. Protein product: CASSLQGRTEAFF.